Below, 9 T cell receptor beta chains from the same sample are listed, as sequenced in a study of T cells in Graves' hyperthyroidism and ophthalmopathy. Amplified TCR beta CDR3 regions derived from RNA transcripts. During a first-round RT-PCR of the TCR CDR3, the HTBI primer set was used. TCRdb ran MiXCR on the multiplex PCR reads and lists one entry per CDR3 protein. The sample consists of under 300,000 distinct CDR3 sequences, approximately 15% of them appearing once. The sample consisted of blood. Every receptor here comes from a woman aged 40 to 55 with Graves' hyperthyroidism that later progressed to Graves' ophthalmopathy.

This clonotype appeared many times. The rearrangement links TRBV7-9 to TRBJ2-5; D is ambiguous. Germline values: CDR1 SEHNR, CDR2 FQNEAQ (reference sequence). The CDR3 length is 14 residues. Trimming took off 4 bases at V and 1 base at J, with 10 bases between the two ends. This chain's CDR3 is CASSSPRPQETQYF. The DNA of the CDR3 is TGTGCCAGCAGCTCACCCCGGCCCCAAGAGACCCAGTACTTC. The whole variable domain, remainder taken from reference TRBV7-9 and TRBJ2-5, is DTGVSQNPRHKITKRGQNVTFRCDPISEHNRLYWYRQTLGQGPEFLTYFQNEAQLEKSRLLSDRFSAERPKGSFSTLEIQRTEQGDSAMYLCASSSPRPQETQYFGPGTRLLVL.

Only a few counts were recorded for this clonotype. J is TRBJ1-1 and V is TRBV5-1; the D is unclear. This CDR3 spans 13 amino acids. Germline V gene lookup returns CDR1 SGHRS and CDR2 YFSETQ. V was clipped by 2 bases and J by 1 base, with 6 bases between them. The DNA of the CDR3 is TGCGCCAGCAGCTTTGGTCCGAACACTGAAGCTTTCTTT. This translates into CASSFGPNTEAFF.

Remarks on this clonotype: At one boundary the junction diverges from the germline segment, which might be a read error. The CDR3 coding sequence is TGCATTGCTAGGACTAGCGGGAAGTCAGATACGCAGTATTTT. This gives the protein CIARTSGKSDTQYF. V and J are TRBV20-1 and TRBJ2-3; 12 bases map to TRBD2. Germline V gene sequence: CDR1 DFQATT, CDR2 SNEGSKA (reference sequence). This CDR3 comprises 14 residues.

The chain couples TRBV12-3 or TRBV12-4 to TRBJ1-6; maybe TRBD1 (5 bases). This CDR3 is 12 amino acids long. The V gene lost 6 bases and the J gene lost 13 bases, with 13 bases spanning the gap. As DNA, the CDR3 is TGTGCCAGCAGCCCGTCTTGGGGGCCCCTCCACTTT. Amino acid sequence: CASSPSWGPLHF.

This clonotype was observed at least ten times. The V gene is TRBV2, the J gene TRBJ2-7; D is possibly TRBD1 or TRBD2 (7 bases each). Germline V lookup: CDR1 SNHLY, CDR2 FYNNEI. This CDR3 has 13 amino acids. The V gene lost 10 bases and the J gene lost 2 bases, with 15 bases spanning the gap. Here the CDR3 reads CAIGGDSPYEQYF. The CDR3 region has the DNA TGTGCCATTGGGGGGGACAGCCCCTACGAGCAGTACTTC.

This clonotype was picked up many times. CDR3: CASSPNVRGTEAFF. In DNA form, the CDR3 reads TGTGCCAGCTCACCAAATGTCAGGGGCACTGAAGCTTTCTTT. This rearrangement joins TRBV18 to TRBJ1-1, with D maybe TRBD1 (6 bases). In germline, CDR1 is KGHSH, CDR2 LQKENI. V lost 2 bases and J 4 bases, leaving 11 bases between the germline ends. The CDR3 contains 14 residues.

This clonotype appeared many times. This chain links TRBV11-2 with TRBJ2-7; unclear D gene. The germline V and J ends were trimmed by 3 bases and 3 bases, with 6 bases remaining between them. This CDR3 contains 12 residues. CDR1 SGHAT and CDR2 FQNNGV come from the germline V gene. The CDR3 sequence: CASSLDGYEQYF. As DNA, the CDR3 is TGTGCCAGCAGCTTGGACGGCTACGAGCAGTACTTC.

This clonotype has ten or more counts. The V call is TRBV20-1, the J call TRBJ2-7; D might be TRBD2 (6 bases). This CDR3 contains 13 residues. Between the trimmed V and J ends, which lost 3 bases and 0 bases, there was a span of 9 bases. Germline assignment: CDR1 DFQATT and CDR2 SNEGSKA (reference sequence). The CDR3 region has the DNA TGCAGTGCTAGTGGAGGGCCCTCCTACGAGCAGTACTTC. Its translation: CSASGGPSYEQYF.

This clonotype has more than one count but fewer than ten. Germline and junction disagree at one end, which may indicate a read error. The chain has TRBV29-1 and TRBJ2-1; D may be TRBD2 (5 bases). This CDR3 is 14 amino acids long. Germline CDR1 is SQVTM and CDR2 is ANQGSEA. The CDR3, as DNA: TGCAGCGTTGAACAACCAGGACTCTACAATGAGCAGCTCTTC. Translating it yields CSVEQPGLYNEQLF.